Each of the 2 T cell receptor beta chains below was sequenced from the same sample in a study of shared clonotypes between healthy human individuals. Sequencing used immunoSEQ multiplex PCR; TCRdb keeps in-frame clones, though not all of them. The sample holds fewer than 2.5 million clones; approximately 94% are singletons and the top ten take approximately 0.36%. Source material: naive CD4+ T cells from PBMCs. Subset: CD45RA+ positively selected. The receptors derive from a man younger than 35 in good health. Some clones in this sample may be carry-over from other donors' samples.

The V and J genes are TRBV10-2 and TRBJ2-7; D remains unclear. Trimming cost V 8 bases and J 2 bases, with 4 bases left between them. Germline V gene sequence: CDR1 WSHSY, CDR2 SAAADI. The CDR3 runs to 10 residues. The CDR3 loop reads CASGPYEQYF. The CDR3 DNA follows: TGCGCCAGCGGGCCCTACGAGCAGTACTTC.

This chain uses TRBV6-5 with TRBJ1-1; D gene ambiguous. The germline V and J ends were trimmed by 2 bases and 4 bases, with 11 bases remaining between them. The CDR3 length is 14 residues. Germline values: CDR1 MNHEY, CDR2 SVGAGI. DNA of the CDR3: TGTGCCAGCAGTTACGGGGATGTGGGCACTGAAGCTTTCTTT. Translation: CASSYGDVGTEAFF.